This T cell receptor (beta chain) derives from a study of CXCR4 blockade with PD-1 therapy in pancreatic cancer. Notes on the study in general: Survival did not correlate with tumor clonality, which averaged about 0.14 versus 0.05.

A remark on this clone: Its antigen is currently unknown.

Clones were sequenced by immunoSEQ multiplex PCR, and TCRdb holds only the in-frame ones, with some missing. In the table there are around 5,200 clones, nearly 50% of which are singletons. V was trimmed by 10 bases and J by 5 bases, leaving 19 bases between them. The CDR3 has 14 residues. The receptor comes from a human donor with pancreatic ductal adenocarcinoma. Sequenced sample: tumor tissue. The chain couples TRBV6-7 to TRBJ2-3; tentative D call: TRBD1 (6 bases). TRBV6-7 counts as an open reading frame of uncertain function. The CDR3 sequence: CATTSAEGVDTQYF. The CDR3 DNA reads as TGTGCCACTACGAGCGCCGAGGGGGTAGATACGCAGTATTTT.